Shown below are 9 T cell receptor beta chains from a single sample sequenced in a study of blood T cell repertoires in COVID-19. Libraries were prepared by immunoSEQ multiplex PCR; TCRdb keeps only in-frame clonotypes and omits some of them. This table holds fewer than 300,000 clones, approximately 87% found once. The sample was peripheral blood. The source of these receptors is a woman between 25 and 40 years old with COVID-19, enrolled during active disease.

V and J are TRBV24-1 and TRBJ2-2; possible D gene TRBD2, 6 bases. This CDR3 is 15 amino acids long. Germline CDR1 and CDR2: KGHDR and SFDVKD. V lost 8 bases to trimming and J lost 3 bases, with 15 bases between them. CDR3 DNA sequence: TGTGCCACCAATGGAGGGAGTAAGGACACCGGGGAGCTGTTTTTT. Translation: CATNGGSKDTGELFF.

This rearrangement joins TRBV27 to TRBJ2-5; possible D gene TRBD1, 5 bases. Germline CDR1 reads MNHEY; CDR2 reads SMNVEV (reference sequence). The CDR3 covers 14 residues. Trimming stripped 3 bases from V and 5 bases from J, with 13 bases between. This CDR3 reads CASSLLEDMETQYF. Here the CDR3 DNA reads TGTGCCAGCAGTTTGCTAGAGGACATGGAGACCCAGTACTTC.

The chain joins TRBV21-1 to TRBJ1-2. TRBV21-1 is annotated as a pseudogene. The CDR3 extends over 11 amino acids. The DNA for the CDR3 is TGTGCCAGCAGTTCTGGGAGGGGCTACACCTTC. The encoded protein is CASSSGRGYTF.

This clone has a handful of counts. This sequence joins TRBV21-1 and TRBJ2-1; the table's D call TRBD2 went unverified against the DNA. TRBV21-1 is shown as a pseudogene. This CDR3 is 17 amino acids long. DNA of the CDR3: TGTGCCAGCAGCCCCCGTCTATTGACTAGCGGATACAATGAGCAGTTCTTC. Protein sequence: CASSPRLLTSGYNEQFF.

This sequence joins TRBV28 and TRBJ1-6; weak D call: TRBD1 (5 bases). Germline V lookup: CDR1 MDHEN, CDR2 SYDVKM. The CDR3 extends over 15 amino acids. V lost 6 bases and J lost 9, with 18 bases in between. CDR3 amino acids: CASSYNGGVGSPLHF. For the CDR3, the DNA is TGTGCCAGCAGCTACAACGGGGGAGTCGGTTCACCCCTCCACTTT.

This clone was seen a single time. V gene TRBV24-1 combines with J gene TRBJ1-5, with 9 positions matching TRBD1. J was trimmed by 7 bases and V by 4 bases; bases with no gene match: 4. Germline values: CDR1 KGHDR, CDR2 SFDVKD. The CDR3 runs 14 residues. The CDR3 DNA is TGTGCCACCAGTGAGCCGGGACAGGGACAGCCCCAGCATTTT. This translates into CATSEPGQGQPQHF.

This clone showed up just once. The chain combines TRBV29-1 with TRBJ2-2, with 8 bases that match TRBD1. V lost 4 bases and J lost 5; bases outside the gene matches: 6. The CDR3 is 14 residues long. Germline CDR1 SQVTM, CDR2 ANQGSEA. The CDR3 loop reads CSVGVRGLTGELFF. The DNA for the CDR3 is TGCAGCGTTGGAGTCAGGGGGCTAACCGGGGAGCTGTTTTTT.

This clone was picked up many times. V gene TRBV6-1 combines with J gene TRBJ1-1; weak D call: TRBD1 (5 bases). Germline assignment: CDR1 MNHNS and CDR2 SASEGT. Trimming cost V 3 bases and J 6 bases, with 11 bases left between them. The length of the CDR3 is 13 residues. The CDR3 reads CASSDQGIPEAFF. As DNA, the CDR3 is TGTGCCAGCAGTGACCAGGGAATCCCTGAAGCTTTCTTT.

This clone was found a few times. This rearrangement joins TRBV7-6 to TRBJ1-1, with D possibly being TRBD1 (5 bases). The germline V gene encodes CDR1 SGHVS and CDR2 FNYEAQ. V shed 1 base and J shed 0 bases, with 15 bases lying between them. The CDR3 length is 17 residues. CDR3 nucleotides: TGTGCCAGCAGCTTAGGTGGGCAGGGCATACTGAACACTGAAGCTTTCTTT. Protein product: CASSLGGQGILNTEAFF.